This record concerns one TCR beta chain sequence. It lacks a known antigen. No clone much larger than this one lies a single base away; base qualities are absent. The data derive from a study of radiation and T cells in renal cell carcinoma (dated by TCRdb to 2019 to 2021). At the level of the whole study: A total of roughly 53 samples underwent TCR beta sequencing, made up of approximately 26 tumors and roughly 27 peripheral blood samples. The last blood draw occurred 4 weeks after radiation, at the same time as nephrectomy. In the approximately 57 samples combined, some 4,100,000 unique CDR3 nucleotide sequences were found, encoding 2,658,974 unique CDR3 amino acid sequences.

The germline V and J ends show losses of 3 bases and 7 bases respectively, and no gene match explains 5 bases of the junction. From a lookup of the germline V gene, CDR1 and CDR2 are LGHNA and YNFKEQ. The CDR3 runs 14 amino acids, cysteine and phenylalanine included. The CDR3 DNA has 42 bases and is translated from base 1. Study-wide findings and limitations: Changes in the blood repertoire were not tracked past 4 weeks after treatment. In blood, the top tumor clonotypes increased between baseline and 2 weeks post-radiation and then shrank by 4 weeks, which suggests that tumor-resident clones expanded only transiently. Because pretreatment tumor biopsies were not available, the study could not determine whether clonotypes were already present within the tumor at baseline. With a single-armed trial design, the study had no way to address how radiation dose or scheduling affects the TCR repertoire.

The label giving this sample's time point can be read as: blood 4 weeks post-SBRT, at nephrectomy. The label giving this sample's treatment or condition can be read as: 15 Gy SBRT to primary tumor, nephrectomy 4 weeks later. Samples came from a clinical trial, in which primary renal cell carcinomas received 15 Gy stereotactic body radiation therapy followed by nephrectomy 4 weeks later. To follow tumor-enriched clonotypes, peripheral blood was collected serially from radiation-treated patients at baseline and again at 2 weeks and 4 weeks after SBRT. Every patient had renal cell carcinoma of clear cell pathology. The QIAamp DNA Blood Mini Kit (Qiagen) was used to prepare genomic DNA for TCR sequencing. Samples were included in the analyses only if all quality control checks were passed. TCR beta libraries were generated from genomic DNA with the immunoSEQ kit, following the manufacturer's recommendations. To prepare the libraries, a first multiplex PCR with proprietary primers was run, followed by a second PCR that added unique barcodes, and a bead cleanup was done after each round. Each sample batch included a kit-provided positive control reaction and a negative control reaction. The final libraries were assessed on an Agilent 4200 TapeStation D1000 ScreenTape, pooled by volume, and quantified by qPCR. Sequencing was performed on an Illumina NextSeq500 with a MidOutput 150-cycle cartridge, and 156 Read1 and 15 Index1 cycles were run with kit custom primers. The pooled library was loaded at approximately 1 pM with a roughly 20% PhiX control spike-in. As for the authors' bioinformatics: Vendor-processed data were analyzed in R, and a clonotype was defined as all T cells sharing the same CDR3 nucleotide sequence. In the clone abundance analyses, frequencies were normalized to the 10,000 most abundant clones in each sample. Before analysis, public T cell clones were removed, and these numbered fewer than six per sample on average. An abundance difference of at least 32-fold between compartments was the criterion for calling clonotypes tumor-enriched or baseline blood-enriched. Clonotypes expanded or contracted between blood time points were identified with a beta-binomial differential abundance model. Similarity between tumor and blood repertoires was quantified using the Baroni-Urbani and Buser coefficient, and groups were compared with two-tailed Wilcoxon tests in R. TCRdb retrieved this table from immuneACCESS and kept in-frame rearrangements only. Not all clones are present; in checked studies, unresolved V genes account for under half, and no reason is known for the remainder. V and J calls and clone size are given by that table; D and trimming were obtained from the DNA. In this sample the table shows about 76,000 clones, approximately 90% of which occur a single time. The ten most abundant clones make up 5.5% to 7% of the sample.

This receptor was obtained from a woman aged 70-85 years with renal cell carcinoma. The source material was blood, sampled from a patient whose treatment included radiotherapy and nephrectomy. The chain is encoded by TRBV4-2 joined to TRBJ2-1; 8 junctional bases match TRBD1. The CDR3 region has the sequence CASSQGTGRNEQFF. The nucleotides are TGTGCCAGCAGCCAGGGGACAGGCAGGAATGAGCAGTTCTTC.